This T cell receptor (beta chain) originates from a study of vaccination and CD4 T cells after COVID-19 (dated by TCRdb to 2022 to 2024). With regard to the full study: Every convalescent patient had a positive nasal swab PCR test for SARS-CoV-2, with mild disease in nine patients and severe disease in one. The time from the second vaccine dose to post-vaccine blood sampling had a median of approximately 72 days and ranged from about 12 to 250 days. The spike-specific CD4+ TCR repertoire was compared before and after mRNA vaccination in approximately 9 COVID-19 convalescent patients and several infection-naive healthy vaccine recipients. Two doses of either the Pfizer-BioNTech BNT162b2 vaccine (n=8) or the Moderna mRNA-1273 vaccine (n=2) were administered to participants. Post-COVID blood samples were collected from convalescent patients a median of approximately 100 days after diagnosis, with a range of about 30 to 161 days. In control cultures, a CEFX viral epitope pool was used as positive control, an HIV-1 Nef peptide pool was used as negative control, or no peptide was added. For stimulating the cultures, overlapping spike peptide pools were used, derived from SARS-CoV-2 as well as from the common cold coronaviruses HCoV-NL63, HCoV-OC43 and HCoV-229E. The convalescent cohort comprised six males and four females, including two Hispanic individuals, seven Caucasians, two Asians and one multiracial person.

The treatment or condition label of this sample denotes: approximately 10-day PBMC culture with coronavirus spike peptide pools or control peptides (ViraFEST assay). The ViraFEST assay was used in the study, in which antigen-specific T cells were expanded with peptide pools and expanded clonotypes were subsequently identified by TCR sequencing. The convalescent patients' positive SARS-CoV-2 PCR tests were from March to December 2020, which was before the Alpha, Beta and Delta variants emerged in the United States. More than 1.5 million PBMCs per well were cultured in IMDM with 5% human AB serum and roughly 9.3 IU/ml IL-2, plus 10 ug/ml peptide pools. On days 3 and 7, half of the culture medium was replaced with fresh IL-2-containing medium. After roughly nine days of culture, CD4+ T cells were isolated by negative selection using the EasySep CD4+ T cell isolation kit. PBMCs were separated from whole blood using Ficoll-Paque Plus gradient centrifugation and then either used fresh or cryopreserved at -140C. Culture conditions were generally each tested in triplicate wells.

CDR1 and CDR2, per the germline V gene, are MNHEY and SVGAGI. Trimming leaves V shorter by 2 bases and J shorter by 4 bases, with the junction holding 7 bases beyond the gene matches. Including cysteine and phenylalanine, the CDR3 has 16 amino acids. Only CDR3 DNA remains: 48 bases, in frame from the first base. The library was made by PCR. DNA from cultured CD4+ T cells was subjected to TCR sequencing with the Oncomine TCR Beta short-read assay at the Johns Hopkins FTIC core. Genomic DNA was extracted from the cultured CD4+ T cells with the QIAamp micro DNA kit. The Oncomine TCR Beta libraries from cultured CD4+ T cells were pooled using unique dual indexes and then sequenced on an Illumina iSeq 100. In the authors' own workflow: Non-productive sequences were filtered out, and CDR3s that did not start with C, did not end with F or W, or were shorter than 7 amino acids were discarded. Antigen-specific clonotypes were identified using the MANAFEST web application through comparison of peptide-stimulated wells with reference and other culture wells. An FDR below 0.05, an odds ratio above 5, and a productive frequency above 0.1% in at least two of three replicate wells were required for clones to be considered positive. A clonotype counted as cross-reactive if it showed significant expansion both in the SARS-CoV-2 spike wells and in at least one common cold coronavirus spike condition. Levenshtein distances (stringdist) and unrooted phylogenetic trees (ape) in R version 3.6.1 were used to assess CDR3 homology. Clones were called with MiXCR by TCRdb after fastp trimmed the public reads at Q25, and only in-frame beta chains were retained. Merged by CDR3 protein, the rows form single entries marked with the most common genes and DNA. The V and J calls reflect TCRdb's pipeline rather than the authors' work. Within this sample are roughly 18,000 distinct CDR3 sequences, with roughly 50% of them counted one time only. 15% to 20% of the sample goes to the ten largest clones.

This clonotype was counted a few times. Its antigen specificity is not known. No base-level quality is on record; no much larger clone is a single base apart. The full study reports these points: Only a relatively small number of convalescent patients were included in the study, and early timepoints following natural infection were not analyzed. In convalescent patients, a median 86.3% of post-vaccine SARS-CoV-2-reactive clones were detected only after vaccination, suggesting vaccine-specific priming. Of the vaccine-specific clones in convalescent patients, 304 of 307, or nearly all, reacted only to SARS-CoV-2 spike and did not cross-react with common cold coronaviruses. An increase in the median number of SARS-CoV-2-reactive clonotypes from approximately 20 after infection to 35 to 40 after vaccination was observed, but the change was not found to be significant.

This receptor was identified in a human donor who had recovered from COVID-19. This sequence uses TRBV6-5 and TRBJ2-3, with 9 bases aligning to TRBD2. The sample consisted of CD4+ T cells from blood, cultured in vitro. The encoded CDR3 is CASSYRPSGVSDTQYF. The DNA is as follows: TGTGCCAGCAGTTACCGACCTAGCGGGGTTTCAGATACGCAGTATTTT.